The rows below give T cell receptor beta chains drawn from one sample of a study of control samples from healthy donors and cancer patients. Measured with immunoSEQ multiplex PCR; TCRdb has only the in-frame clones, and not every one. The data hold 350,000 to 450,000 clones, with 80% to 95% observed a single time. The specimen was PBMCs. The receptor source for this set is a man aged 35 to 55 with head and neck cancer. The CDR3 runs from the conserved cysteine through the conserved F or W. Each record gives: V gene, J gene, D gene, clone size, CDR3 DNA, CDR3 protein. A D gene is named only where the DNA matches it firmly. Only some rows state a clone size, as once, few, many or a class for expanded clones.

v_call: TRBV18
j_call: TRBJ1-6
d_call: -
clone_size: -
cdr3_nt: TGTGCCAGCTCACCACAAGTGGGGAATTCACCCCTCCACTTT
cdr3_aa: CASSPQVGNSPLHF

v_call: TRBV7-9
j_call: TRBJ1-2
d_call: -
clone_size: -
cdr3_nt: TGTGCCAGCAGCCCAGACTATGGTGGCTACACCTTC
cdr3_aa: CASSPDYGGYTF

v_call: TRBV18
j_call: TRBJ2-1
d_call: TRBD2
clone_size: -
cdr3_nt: TGTGCCAGCTCACCCACTAGCGGGAGTGTAGGTGAGCAGTTCTTC
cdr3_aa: CASSPTSGSVGEQFF

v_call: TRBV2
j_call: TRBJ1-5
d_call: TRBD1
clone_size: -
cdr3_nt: TGTGCCAGCTGGGTAGGGGGCGCAACCAATCAGCCCCAGCATTTT
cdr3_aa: CASWVGGATNQPQHF

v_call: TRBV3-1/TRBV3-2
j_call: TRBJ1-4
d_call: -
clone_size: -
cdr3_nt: TGTGCCAGCAGCCCGGCAGCTGGGGGTGAAAAACTGTTTTTT
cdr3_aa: CASSPAAGGEKLFF

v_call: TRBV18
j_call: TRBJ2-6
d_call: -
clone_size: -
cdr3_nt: TGTGCCAGCTCCCCAAAAGAGGGTAGCCCTGGGGCCAACGTCCTGACTTTC
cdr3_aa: CASSPKEGSPGANVLTF

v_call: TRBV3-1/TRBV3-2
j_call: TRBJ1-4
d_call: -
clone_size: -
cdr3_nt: TGTGCCAGCAGCCGCAGCCCAAAACTTGGGGTTGAAAAACTGTTTTTT
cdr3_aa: CASSRSPKLGVEKLFF

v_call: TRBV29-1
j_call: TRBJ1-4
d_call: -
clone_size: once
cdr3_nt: TGCAGCGTTGATGTCGGGGCTAATGAAAAACTGTTTTTT
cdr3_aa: CSVDVGANEKLFF

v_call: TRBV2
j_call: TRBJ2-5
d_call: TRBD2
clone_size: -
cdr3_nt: TGTGCCAGCAGTGAACTGGCGGGAGGGCTTTTGACCCAGTACTTC
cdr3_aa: CASSELAGGLLTQYF

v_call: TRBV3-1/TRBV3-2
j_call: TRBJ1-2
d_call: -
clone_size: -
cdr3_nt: TGTGCCAGCAGCCAAGTAGTCGGTCTCTTCTATGGCTACACCTTC
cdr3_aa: CASSQVVGLFYGYTF

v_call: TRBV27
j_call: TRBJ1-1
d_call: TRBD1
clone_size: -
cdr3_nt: TGTGCCAGCAGTTCGGGACAGCTCATGAACACTGAAGCTTTCTTT
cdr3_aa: CASSSGQLMNTEAFF

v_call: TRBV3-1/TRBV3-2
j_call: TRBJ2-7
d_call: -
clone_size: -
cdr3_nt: TGTGCCAGCAGCCAAGAAGCGCACAGTTATCGCGAGCAGTACTTC
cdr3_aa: CASSQEAHSYREQYF

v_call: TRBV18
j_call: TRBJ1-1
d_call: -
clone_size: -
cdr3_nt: TGTGCCAGCTCACCCTCAAGGACGGAGAACACTGAAGCTTTCTTT
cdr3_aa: CASSPSRTENTEAFF

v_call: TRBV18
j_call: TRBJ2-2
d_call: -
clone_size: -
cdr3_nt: TGTGCCAGCTCACCAAGTCTAGGTACCGGGGAGCTGTTTTTT
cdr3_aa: CASSPSLGTGELFF

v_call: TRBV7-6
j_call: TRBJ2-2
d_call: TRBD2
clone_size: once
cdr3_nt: TGTGCCAGCAGCTTAGAACTAGCGGGAACCACCGGGGAGCTGTTTTTT
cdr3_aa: CASSLELAGTTGELFF

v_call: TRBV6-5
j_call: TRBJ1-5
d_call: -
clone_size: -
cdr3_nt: TGTGCCAGCACCCCGTGGGGTCGGTATCAGCCCCAGCATTTT
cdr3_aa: CASTPWGRYQPQHF

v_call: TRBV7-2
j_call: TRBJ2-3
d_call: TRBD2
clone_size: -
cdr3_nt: TGTGCCAGCAGCTCCCGAGGGACTAGCGGGGGAACAAGCCCAGATACGCAGTATTTT
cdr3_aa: CASSSRGTSGGTSPDTQYF

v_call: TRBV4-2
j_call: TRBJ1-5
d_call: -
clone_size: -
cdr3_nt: TGTGCCAGCAGCCAAGGGTTGACAGGACTTAGCAATCAGCCCCAGCATTTT
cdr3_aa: CASSQGLTGLSNQPQHF

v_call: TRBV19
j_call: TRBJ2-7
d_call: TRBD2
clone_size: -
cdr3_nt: TGTGCCAGTAGCGGGGGGGGATCCTACGAGCAGTACTTC
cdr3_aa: CASSGGGSYEQYF

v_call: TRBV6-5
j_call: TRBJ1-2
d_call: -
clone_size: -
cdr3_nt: TGTGCCAGCAGTACACAGGTTATCGGGGGCTACACCTTC
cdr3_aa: CASSTQVIGGYTF

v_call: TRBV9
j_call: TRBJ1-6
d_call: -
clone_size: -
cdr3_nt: TGTGCCAGCAAGTTGGGGGCCAGCGAATCTTCACCCCTCCACTTT
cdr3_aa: CASKLGASESSPLHF

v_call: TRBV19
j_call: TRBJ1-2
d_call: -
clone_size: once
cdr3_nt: TGTGCCAGTAGTCTAGGGGCTAACTATGGCTACACCTTC
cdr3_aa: CASSLGANYGYTF

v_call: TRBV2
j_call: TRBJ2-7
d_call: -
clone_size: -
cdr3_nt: TGTGCCAGCATGAAGGGGAGCTACGAGCAGTACTTC
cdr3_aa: CASMKGSYEQYF

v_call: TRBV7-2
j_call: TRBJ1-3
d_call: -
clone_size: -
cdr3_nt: TGTGCCAGCAGCCTATACACAGGGGGAAACACCATATATTTT
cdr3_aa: CASSLYTGGNTIYF

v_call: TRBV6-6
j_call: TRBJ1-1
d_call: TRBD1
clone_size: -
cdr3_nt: TGTGCCAGCAGTGCAGGGACAGCGGCTTTCTTT
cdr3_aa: CASSAGTAAFF

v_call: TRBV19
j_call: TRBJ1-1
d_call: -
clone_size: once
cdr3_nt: TGTGCCAGTAGTATAAGGGAAAACCTAAAGGAAGCTTTCTTT
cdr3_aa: CASSIRENLKEAFF

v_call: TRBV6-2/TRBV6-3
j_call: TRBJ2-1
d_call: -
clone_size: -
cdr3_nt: TGTGCCAGCAGCGTAAGCGAAAACAATGAGCAGTTCTTC
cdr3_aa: CASSVSENNEQFF

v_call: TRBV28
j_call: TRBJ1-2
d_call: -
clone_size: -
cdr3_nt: TGTGCCAGCAGCCCCGGGGAGGGGAATAGGTATGGCTACACCTTC
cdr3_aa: CASSPGEGNRYGYTF

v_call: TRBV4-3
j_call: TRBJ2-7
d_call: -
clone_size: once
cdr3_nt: TGCGCCAGCAGCCAAGGGGCAATGGGGTCCTACGAGCAGTACTTC
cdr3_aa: CASSQGAMGSYEQYF

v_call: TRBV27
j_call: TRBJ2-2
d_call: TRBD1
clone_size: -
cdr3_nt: TGTGCCAGCAGTTTAAGACAGGGGTACGGGGAGCTGTTTTTT
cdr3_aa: CASSLRQGYGELFF

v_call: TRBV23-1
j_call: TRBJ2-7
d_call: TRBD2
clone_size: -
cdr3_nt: TGCGCCAGCAGTCATACTAGCGGTTTTCACGAAATGCACTACGAGCAGTACTTC
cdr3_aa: CASSHTSGFHEMHYEQYF

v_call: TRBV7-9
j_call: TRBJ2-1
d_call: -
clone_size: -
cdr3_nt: TGTGCCAGCAGCCTAGCGAGCAATGAGCAGTTCTTC
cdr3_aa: CASSLASNEQFF

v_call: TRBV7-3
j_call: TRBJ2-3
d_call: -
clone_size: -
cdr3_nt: TGTGCCAGCAGCTTAACTCCAGGGTCAGATACGCAGTATTTT
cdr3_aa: CASSLTPGSDTQYF

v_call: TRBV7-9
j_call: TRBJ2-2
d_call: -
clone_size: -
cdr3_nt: TGTGCCAGCAGCGGGTCCACCTACACCGGGGAGCTGTTTTTT
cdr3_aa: CASSGSTYTGELFF

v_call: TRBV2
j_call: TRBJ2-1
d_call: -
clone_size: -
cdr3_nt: TGTGCCAGCAGGGACAAAGTTCTCTCCTACAATGAGCAGTTCTTC
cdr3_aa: CASRDKVLSYNEQFF

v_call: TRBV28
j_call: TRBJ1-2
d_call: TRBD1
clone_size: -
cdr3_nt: TGTGCCAGCAGTTTCAGGGGGGGGCCCTTCACTAACTATGGCTACACCTTC
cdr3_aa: CASSFRGGPFTNYGYTF

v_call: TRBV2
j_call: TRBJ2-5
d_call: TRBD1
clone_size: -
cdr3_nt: TGTGCCAGCAGTCCCCCCGGACAGGGCCTACAAGAGACCCAGTACTTC
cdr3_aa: CASSPPGQGLQETQYF

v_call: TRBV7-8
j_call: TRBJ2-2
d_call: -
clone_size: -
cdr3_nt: TGTGCCAGCAGCTTAAGGGCGGCAGCTGACACCGGGGAGCTGTTTTTT
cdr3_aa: CASSLRAAADTGELFF

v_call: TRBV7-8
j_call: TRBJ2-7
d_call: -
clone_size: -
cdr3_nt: TGTGCCAGCAGCTTAGGGCCAGGGCTCTACGAGCAGTACTTC
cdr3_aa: CASSLGPGLYEQYF

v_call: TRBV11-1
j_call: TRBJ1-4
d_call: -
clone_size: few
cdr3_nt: TGTGCCAGCGGGAGGGGCGTTGATGAAAAACTGTTTTTT
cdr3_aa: CASGRGVDEKLFF

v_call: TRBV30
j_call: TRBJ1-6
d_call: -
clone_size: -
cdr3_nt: TGTGCCTCGAGCAGGTCTAGCTCCTATAATTCACCCCTCCACTTT
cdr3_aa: CASSRSSSYNSPLHF

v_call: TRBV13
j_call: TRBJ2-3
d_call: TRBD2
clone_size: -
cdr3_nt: TGTGCCAGCAGCCCGAGCGGGAGTCGGGCAGATACGCAGTATTTT
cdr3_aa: CASSPSGSRADTQYF

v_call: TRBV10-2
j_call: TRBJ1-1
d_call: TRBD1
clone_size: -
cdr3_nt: TGCGCCAGCCATGGGACAGGGGTTTTCAACACTGAAGCTTTCTTT
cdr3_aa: CASHGTGVFNTEAFF

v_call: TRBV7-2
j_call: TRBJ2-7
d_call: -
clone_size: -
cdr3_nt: TGTGCCAGCAGCCCCCCAGGGGGGGGGCCCCACTACGAGCAGTACTTC
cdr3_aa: CASSPPGGGPHYEQYF

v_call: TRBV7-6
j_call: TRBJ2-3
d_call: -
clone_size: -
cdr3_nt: TGTGCCAGCAGCCTTGGGCGACAGAGCACAGATACGCAGTATTTT
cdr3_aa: CASSLGRQSTDTQYF

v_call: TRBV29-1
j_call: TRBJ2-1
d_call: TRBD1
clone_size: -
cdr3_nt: TGCAGCGTGGGACAGGTAAACAATGAGCAGTTCTTC
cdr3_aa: CSVGQVNNEQFF